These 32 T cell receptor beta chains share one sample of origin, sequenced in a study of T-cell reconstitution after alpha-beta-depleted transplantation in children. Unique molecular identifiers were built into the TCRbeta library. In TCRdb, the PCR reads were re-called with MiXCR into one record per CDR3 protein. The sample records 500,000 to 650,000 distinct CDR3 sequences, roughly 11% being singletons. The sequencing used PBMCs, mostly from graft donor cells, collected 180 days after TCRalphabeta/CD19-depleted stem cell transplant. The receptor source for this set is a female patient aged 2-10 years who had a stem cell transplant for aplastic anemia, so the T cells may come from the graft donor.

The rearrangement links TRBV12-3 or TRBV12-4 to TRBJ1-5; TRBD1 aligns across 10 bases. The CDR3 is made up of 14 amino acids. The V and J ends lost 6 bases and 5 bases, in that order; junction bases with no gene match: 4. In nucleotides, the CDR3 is TGTGCCAGCAGGCCCGGGACAGGGGATCAGCCCCAGCATTTT. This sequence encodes CASRPGTGDQPQHF.

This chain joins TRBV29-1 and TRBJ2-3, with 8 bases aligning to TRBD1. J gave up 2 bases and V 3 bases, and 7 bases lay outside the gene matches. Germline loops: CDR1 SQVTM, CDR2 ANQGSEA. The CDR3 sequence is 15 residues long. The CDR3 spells CSVEGTGRDTDTQYF. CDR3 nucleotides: TGCAGCGTTGAGGGGACAGGCCGTGACACAGATACGCAGTATTTT.

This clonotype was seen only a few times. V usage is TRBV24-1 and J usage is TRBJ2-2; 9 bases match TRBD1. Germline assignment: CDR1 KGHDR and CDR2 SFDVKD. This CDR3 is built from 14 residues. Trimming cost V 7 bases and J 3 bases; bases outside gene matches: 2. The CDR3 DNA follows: TGTGCCACCAGACGACAGGGGGACACCGGGGAGCTGTTTTTT. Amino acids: CATRRQGDTGELFF.

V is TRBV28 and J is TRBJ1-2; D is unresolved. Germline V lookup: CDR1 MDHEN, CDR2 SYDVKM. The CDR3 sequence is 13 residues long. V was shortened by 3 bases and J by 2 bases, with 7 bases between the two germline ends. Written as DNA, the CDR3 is TGTGCCAGCAGTTTCGACCAGAACTATGGCTACACCTTC. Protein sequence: CASSFDQNYGYTF.

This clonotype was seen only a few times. The CDR3 DNA reads as TGCACCCACAACCTGGGGTTCTTC. The encoded protein is CTHNLGFF. V gene TRBV20-1 combines with J gene TRBJ2-1; D is undetermined. The CDR3 totals 8 residues. The germline V gene has CDR1 DFQATT and CDR2 SNEGSKA (reference sequence).

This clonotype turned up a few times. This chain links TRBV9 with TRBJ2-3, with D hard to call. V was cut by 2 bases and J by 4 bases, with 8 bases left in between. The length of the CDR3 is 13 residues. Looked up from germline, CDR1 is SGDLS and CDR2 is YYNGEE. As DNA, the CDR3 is TGTGCCAGCAGCGTGAGACCGGCAGATACGCAGTATTTT. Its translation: CASSVRPADTQYF.

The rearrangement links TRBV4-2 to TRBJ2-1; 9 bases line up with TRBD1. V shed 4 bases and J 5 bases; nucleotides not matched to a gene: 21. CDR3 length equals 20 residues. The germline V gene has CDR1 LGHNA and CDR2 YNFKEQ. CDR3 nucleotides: TGTGCCAGCAGCCGACAGAGGGGACAGGGCATAGCGACGCGAGACAATGAGCAGTTCTTC. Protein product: CASSRQRGQGIATRDNEQFF.

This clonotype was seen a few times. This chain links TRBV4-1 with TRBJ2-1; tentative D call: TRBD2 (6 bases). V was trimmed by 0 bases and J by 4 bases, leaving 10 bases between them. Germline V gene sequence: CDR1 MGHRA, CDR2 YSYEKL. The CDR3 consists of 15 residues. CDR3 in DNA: TGCGCCAGCAGCCAAGATGCAGGGACTTACAATGAGCAGTTCTTC. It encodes CASSQDAGTYNEQFF.

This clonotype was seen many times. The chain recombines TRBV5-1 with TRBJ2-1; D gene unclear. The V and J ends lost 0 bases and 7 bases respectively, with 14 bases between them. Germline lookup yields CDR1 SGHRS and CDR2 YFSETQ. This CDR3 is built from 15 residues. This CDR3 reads CASSLEQPVGNEQFF. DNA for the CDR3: TGCGCCAGCAGCTTGGAACAGCCCGTTGGGAATGAGCAGTTCTTC. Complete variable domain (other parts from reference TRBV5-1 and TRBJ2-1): KAGVTQTPRYLIKTRGQQVTLSCSPISGHRSVSWYQQTPGQGLQFLFEYFSETQRNKGNFPGRFSGRQFSNSRSEMNVSTLELGDSALYLCASSLEQPVGNEQFFGPGTRLTVL.

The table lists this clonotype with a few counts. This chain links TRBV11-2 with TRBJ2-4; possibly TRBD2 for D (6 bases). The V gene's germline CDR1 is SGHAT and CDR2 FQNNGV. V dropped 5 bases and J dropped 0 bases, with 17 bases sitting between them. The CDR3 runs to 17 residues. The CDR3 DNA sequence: TGTGCCAGCAGCCCCCCAGGAGGGGCTCTAGCCAAAAACATTCAGTACTTC. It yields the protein CASSPPGGALAKNIQYF.

DNA of the CDR3: TGCAGTGCTTTAAGGGGGGAGACCCAGTACTTC. As protein: CSALRGETQYF. The V call is TRBV20-1, the J call TRBJ2-5; TRBD1 is a possible D gene (6 bases). CDR1 is DFQATT and CDR2 is SNEGSKA in the germline V gene (reference sequence). This CDR3 spans 11 amino acids. Trimming shortened V by 5 bases and J by 5 bases, and 9 bases separated the two germline ends.

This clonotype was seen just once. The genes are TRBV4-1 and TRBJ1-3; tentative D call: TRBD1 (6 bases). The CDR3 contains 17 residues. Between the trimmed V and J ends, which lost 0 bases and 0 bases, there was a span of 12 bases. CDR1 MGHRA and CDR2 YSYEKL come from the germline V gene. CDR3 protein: CASSQEGGAFSGNTIYF. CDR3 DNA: TGCGCCAGCAGCCAAGAGGGGGGGGCGTTCTCTGGAAACACCATATATTTT.

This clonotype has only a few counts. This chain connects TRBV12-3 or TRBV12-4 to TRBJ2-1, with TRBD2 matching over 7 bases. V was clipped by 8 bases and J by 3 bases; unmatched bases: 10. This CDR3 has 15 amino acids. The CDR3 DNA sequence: TGTGCCAGCCGTGGAACTAGCGAGAGCTACAATGAGCAGTTCTTC. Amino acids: CASRGTSESYNEQFF.

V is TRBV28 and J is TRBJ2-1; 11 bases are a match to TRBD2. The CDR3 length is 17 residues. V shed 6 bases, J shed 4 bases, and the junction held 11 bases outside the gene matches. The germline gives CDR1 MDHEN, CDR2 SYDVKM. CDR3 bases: TGTGCCAGCAGACCGGGACTAGCGGTGGGGGCTTACAATGAGCAGTTCTTC. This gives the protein CASRPGLAVGAYNEQFF.

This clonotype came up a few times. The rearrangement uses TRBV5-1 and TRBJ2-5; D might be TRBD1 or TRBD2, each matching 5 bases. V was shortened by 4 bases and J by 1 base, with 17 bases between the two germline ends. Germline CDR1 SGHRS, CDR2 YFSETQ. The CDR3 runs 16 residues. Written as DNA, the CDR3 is TGCGCCAGCAGCCTCGGGACCATTGTTTTCCAAGAGACCCAGTACTTC. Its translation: CASSLGTIVFQETQYF. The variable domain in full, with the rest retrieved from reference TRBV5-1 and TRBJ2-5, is KAGVTQTPRYLIKTRGQQVTLSCSPISGHRSVSWYQQTPGQGLQFLFEYFSETQRNKGNFPGRFSGRQFSNSRSEMNVSTLELGDSALYLCASSLGTIVFQETQYFGPGTRLLVL.

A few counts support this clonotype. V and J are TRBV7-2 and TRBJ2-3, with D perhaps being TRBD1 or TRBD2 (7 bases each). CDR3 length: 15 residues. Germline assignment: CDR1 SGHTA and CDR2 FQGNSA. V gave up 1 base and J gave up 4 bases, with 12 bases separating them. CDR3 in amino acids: CASSLDRGGADTQYF. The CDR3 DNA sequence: TGTGCCAGCAGCTTAGACAGGGGAGGGGCAGATACGCAGTATTTT.

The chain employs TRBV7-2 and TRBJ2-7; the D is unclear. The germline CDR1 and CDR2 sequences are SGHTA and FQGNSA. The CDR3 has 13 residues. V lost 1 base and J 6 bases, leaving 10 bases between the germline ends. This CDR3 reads CASSLVEGIEQYV. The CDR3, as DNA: TGTGCCAGCAGCTTAGTAGAAGGGATCGAGCAGTACGTC.

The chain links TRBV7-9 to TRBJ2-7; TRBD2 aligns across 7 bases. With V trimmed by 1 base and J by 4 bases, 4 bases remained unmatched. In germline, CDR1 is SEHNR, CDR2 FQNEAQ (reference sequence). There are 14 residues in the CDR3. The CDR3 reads CASSLGGGLYEQYV. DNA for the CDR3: TGTGCCAGCAGCTTAGGGGGAGGGCTATACGAGCAGTACGTC.

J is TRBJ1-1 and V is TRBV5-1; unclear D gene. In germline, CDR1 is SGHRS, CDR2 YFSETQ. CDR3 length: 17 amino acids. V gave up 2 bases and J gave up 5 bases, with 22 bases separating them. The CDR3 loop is CASSFAPDLYSRTEAFF. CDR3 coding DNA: TGCGCCAGCAGCTTCGCCCCGGATCTATACTCGAGGACTGAAGCTTTCTTT.

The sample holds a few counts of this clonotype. The CDR3 here is CASSQDLGQGNSPLHF. In DNA form, the CDR3 reads TGCGCCAGCAGCCAAGACCTCGGACAGGGGAATTCACCCCTCCACTTT. This chain uses TRBV4-1 with TRBJ1-6; 9 bases line up with TRBD1. The CDR3 totals 16 residues. V lost 0 bases and J lost 7; bases outside the gene matches: 4. In germline, CDR1 is MGHRA, CDR2 YSYEKL.

DNA for the CDR3: TGTGCCAGCAGTTCAGGACTAGCGGGACTCCCCAATGAGCAGTTCTTC. This sequence encodes CASSSGLAGLPNEQFF. The chain is built from TRBV12-3 or TRBV12-4 and TRBJ2-1, with 12 bases matching TRBD2. The V and J ends lost 4 bases and 6 bases, in that order; junction bases with no gene match: 7. This CDR3 is built from 16 residues.

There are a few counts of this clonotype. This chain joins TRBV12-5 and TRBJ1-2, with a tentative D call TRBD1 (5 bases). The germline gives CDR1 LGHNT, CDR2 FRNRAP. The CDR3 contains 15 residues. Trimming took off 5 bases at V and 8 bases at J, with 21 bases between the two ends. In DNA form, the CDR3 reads TGTGCTAGTGGTCAGACCCCGGGGACGATCGGGGGCTACACCTTC. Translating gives CASGQTPGTIGGYTF.

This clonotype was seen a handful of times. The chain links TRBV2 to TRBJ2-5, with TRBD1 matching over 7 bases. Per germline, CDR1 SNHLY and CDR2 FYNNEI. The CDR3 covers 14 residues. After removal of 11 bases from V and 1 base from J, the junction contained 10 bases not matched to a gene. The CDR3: CAWSRTGLQETQYF. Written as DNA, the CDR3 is TGTGCCTGGAGTCGGACAGGCCTCCAAGAGACCCAGTACTTC. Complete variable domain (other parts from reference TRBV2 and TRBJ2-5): EPEVTQTPSHQVTQMGQEVILRCVPISNHLYFYWYRQILGQKVEFLVSFYNNEISEKSEIFDDQFSVERPDGSNFTLKIRSTKLEDSAMYFCAWSRTGLQETQYFGPGTRLLVL.

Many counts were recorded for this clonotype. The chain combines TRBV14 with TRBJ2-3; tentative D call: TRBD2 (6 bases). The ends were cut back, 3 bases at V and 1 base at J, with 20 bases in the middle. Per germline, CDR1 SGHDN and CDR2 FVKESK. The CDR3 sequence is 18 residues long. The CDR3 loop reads CASSQGGPARGRTDTQYF. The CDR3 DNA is TGTGCCAGCAGCCAGGGGGGACCAGCGCGGGGACGCACAGATACGCAGTATTTT.

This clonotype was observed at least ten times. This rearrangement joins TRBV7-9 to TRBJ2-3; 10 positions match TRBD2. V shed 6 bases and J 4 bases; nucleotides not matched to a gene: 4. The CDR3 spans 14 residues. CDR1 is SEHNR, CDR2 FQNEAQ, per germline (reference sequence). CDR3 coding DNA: TGTGCCAGCAGGTCTAGCGGGAGTTCAGATACGCAGTATTTT. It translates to CASRSSGSSDTQYF.

The CDR3 reads CASSPYTGLAGDGSIYTGELFF. The CDR3 DNA reads TGTGCCAGTAGTCCCTATACGGGACTAGCGGGAGATGGGTCCATCTACACCGGGGAGCTGTTTTTT. This chain joins TRBV19 and TRBJ2-2; 14 nucleotides align to TRBD2. The germline CDR1 and CDR2 sequences are LNHDA and SQIVND (reference sequence). The CDR3 has 22 amino acids. The ends lost 5 bases at V and 3 bases at J; junction bases unmatched: 20.

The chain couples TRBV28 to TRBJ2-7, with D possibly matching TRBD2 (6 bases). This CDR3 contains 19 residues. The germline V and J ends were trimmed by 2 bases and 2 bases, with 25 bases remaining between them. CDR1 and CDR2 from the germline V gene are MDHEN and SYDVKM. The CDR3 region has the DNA TGTGCCAGCAGTTTAACGGGGACTCTCCCTTCAAAGGGCGCCTACGAGCAGTACTTC. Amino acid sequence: CASSLTGTLPSKGAYEQYF.

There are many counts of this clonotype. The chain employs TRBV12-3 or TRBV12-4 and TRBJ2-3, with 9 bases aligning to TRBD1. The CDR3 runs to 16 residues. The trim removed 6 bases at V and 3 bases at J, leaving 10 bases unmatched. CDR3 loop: CASRGWDREGTDTQYF. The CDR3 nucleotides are TGTGCCAGCAGAGGATGGGACAGGGAAGGAACAGATACGCAGTATTTT.

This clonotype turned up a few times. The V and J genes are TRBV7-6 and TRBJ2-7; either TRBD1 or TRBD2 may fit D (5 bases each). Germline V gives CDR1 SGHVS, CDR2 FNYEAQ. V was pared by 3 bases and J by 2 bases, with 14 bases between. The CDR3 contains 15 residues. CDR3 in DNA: TGTGCCAGCAGCTTGCTCCACGGGACCCCCTACGAGCAGTACTTC. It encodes CASSLLHGTPYEQYF.

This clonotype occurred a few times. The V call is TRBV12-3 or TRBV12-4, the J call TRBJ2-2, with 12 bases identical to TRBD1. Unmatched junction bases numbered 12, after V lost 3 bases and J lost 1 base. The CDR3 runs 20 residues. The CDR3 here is CASSFRSLGQGAWNTGELFF. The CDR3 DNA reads TGTGCCAGCAGTTTTCGTTCGTTGGGACAGGGGGCTTGGAACACCGGGGAGCTGTTTTTT.

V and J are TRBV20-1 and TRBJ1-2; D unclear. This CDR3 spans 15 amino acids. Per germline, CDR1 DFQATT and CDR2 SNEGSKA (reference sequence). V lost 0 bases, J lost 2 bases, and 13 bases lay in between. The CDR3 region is CSARDRFRRNYGYTF. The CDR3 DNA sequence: TGCAGTGCTAGAGATAGGTTTCGTAGGAACTATGGCTACACCTTC.

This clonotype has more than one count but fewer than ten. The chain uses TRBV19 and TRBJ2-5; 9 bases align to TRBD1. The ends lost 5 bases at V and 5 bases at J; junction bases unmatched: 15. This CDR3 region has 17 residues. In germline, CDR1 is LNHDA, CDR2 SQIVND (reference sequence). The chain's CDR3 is CASSGGTGWPVGETQYF. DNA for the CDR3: TGTGCCAGTAGTGGGGGGACAGGGTGGCCCGTAGGGGAGACCCAGTACTTC.